This entry describes one T cell receptor (beta chain). The germline V gene has CDR1 LGHNA and CDR2 YSLEER. Trimming cost V 4 bases and J 2 bases, with 11 bases left between them. The length of the CDR3 is 14 residues. Sequencing used immunoSEQ multiplex PCR; TCRdb keeps in-frame clones, though not all of them. Here the sample spans some 29,000 clones, over 85% being singletons. The sample belongs to a study of T cells in localized non-small cell lung cancer. The material was peripheral blood, obtained before any cancer treatment. This TCR was recovered from a woman between 18 and 49 years old with stage I lung adenocarcinoma. The chain is built from TRBV4-3 and TRBJ1-2, with D tentatively TRBD1 (6 bases). This CDR3 reads CASSLRRGNYGYTF. CDR3 sequence (DNA): TGCGCCAGCAGCCTTCGAAGGGGGAACTATGGCTACACCTTC.